This T cell receptor (beta chain) is drawn from a study of TIL therapy for anti-PD-1-resistant metastatic lung cancer. Whole-study results and caveats: The baseline peripheral repertoire was partially replaced by infused TIL clonotypes that later decayed.

Of note for this clone: What it recognizes is unknown.

V was pared by 5 bases and J by 1 base, with 10 bases of the junction left unmatched. This CDR3 has 16 amino acids. Germline-derived CDR1 and CDR2 are SEHNR and FQNEAQ (reference sequence). Sample time point: pre-treatment sample, taken before nivolumab and TIL therapy. This was the immunoSEQ v3 assay. The repertoire was sequenced with immunoSEQ multiplex PCR; TCRdb's copy has only in-frame clones and lacks some. This table holds about 50,000 clones, around 86% found once. The chain combines TRBV7-9 with TRBJ1-2, with 7 bases aligning to TRBD1. This receptor was identified in a person aged 25 to 80 with non-small cell lung cancer. The material sequenced was blood, taken at baseline. The CDR3 sequence is CASSVLRDSDNYGYTF. DNA of the CDR3: TGTGCCAGCAGCGTACTCCGGGACAGCGATAACTATGGCTACACCTTC.